This TCR beta chain was found in a study of blood T cells in healthy people across ages. A second PCR, run for roughly 7 to 11 cycles, used a sample-barcoded 5' primer plus a J-beta primer mix. TCRdb analysed the 5' RACE reads with MiXCR anew, one entry per CDR3 protein. The sample holds some 710,000 distinct CDR3 sequences, about half seen once. The length of the CDR3 is 13 residues. The ends were cut back, 8 bases at V and 5 bases at J, with 17 bases in the middle. Looked up from germline, CDR1 is SQVTM and CDR2 is ANQGSEA. This clonotype was seen only a few times. The receptor's source is an elderly man in good health. The sequenced sample was blood. The chain employs TRBV29-1 and TRBJ2-3; TRBD2 is a possible D gene (6 bases). The CDR3 region is CSIARERRDTQYF. The CDR3 DNA sequence: TGCAGCATTGCCCGGGAGAGAAGAGATACGCAGTATTTT.